The 10 T cell receptor beta chains reported below all come from one sample, sequenced in a study of T cell responses to AZD1222 COVID-19 vaccine. Sequencing used immunoSEQ multiplex PCR; TCRdb keeps in-frame clones, though not all of them. The table includes around 120,000 clones, about 90% detected once. This specimen was peripheral blood, taken on day 0 of AZD1222 vaccination. Every receptor here comes from an adult in good health.

This rearrangement joins TRBV7-2 to TRBJ1-5, with D possibly TRBD1 on 6 matching bases. This CDR3 region has 16 residues. The ends were cut back, 3 bases at V and 3 bases at J, with 15 bases in the middle. Per the germline V gene, CDR1 is SGHTA and CDR2 is FQGNSA. The CDR3 spells CASSLFGAGANQPQHF. In DNA form, the CDR3 reads TGTGCCAGCAGCTTGTTTGGGGCAGGGGCCAATCAGCCCCAGCATTTT.

The chain is built from TRBV7-9 and TRBJ2-2; 8 positions agree with TRBD1. V shed 3 bases, J shed 3 bases, and the junction held 0 bases outside the gene matches. CDR1 is SEHNR and CDR2 is FQNEAQ in the germline V gene (reference sequence). The CDR3 consists of 14 residues. CDR3 sequence: CASSLTGDTGELFF. CDR3 nucleotides: TGTGCCAGCAGCTTGACAGGGGACACCGGGGAGCTGTTTTTT.

This clone is labeled as medium-sized. J is TRBJ1-1 and V is TRBV21-1. TRBV21-1 is labeled a pseudogene. The CDR3 is 17 residues long. DNA of the CDR3: TGTGCCAGCAGCAAATCAGCGAACCACATTATGAACACTGAAGCTTTCTTT. It translates to CASSKSANHIMNTEAFF.

This chain uses TRBV28 with TRBJ2-7, with a weak D call TRBD1 (6 bases). The V gene's germline CDR1 is MDHEN and CDR2 SYDVKM. V lost 3 bases and J lost 0, with 12 bases in between. CDR3 length equals 15 residues. As DNA, the CDR3 is TGTGCCAGCAGTTTGCCCGACAGGAGCTCCTACGAGCAGTACTTC. It yields the protein CASSLPDRSSYEQYF.

This clone was seen just once. The V call is TRBV12-3 or TRBV12-4, the J call TRBJ2-3; D is tentatively TRBD1 or TRBD2 (5 bases each). V lost 1 base and J lost 5, with 7 bases in between. The CDR3 covers 13 residues. The CDR3: CASSLGGIDTQYF. CDR3 DNA: TGTGCCAGCAGTTTAGGGGGGATAGATACGCAGTATTTT.

V is TRBV4-3 and J is TRBJ1-2; no firm D call. V lost 0 bases, J lost 2 bases, and 13 bases lay in between. Looked up from germline, CDR1 is LGHNA and CDR2 is YSLEER. The CDR3 consists of 16 residues. CDR3 DNA: TGCGCCAGCAGCCAAGATGAAGGGTTAAGGAACTATGGCTACACCTTC. Its protein is CASSQDEGLRNYGYTF.

This chain connects TRBV6-4 to TRBJ1-2; possible D gene TRBD1, 5 bases. Germline CDR1 reads MRHNA; CDR2 reads SNTAGT. The CDR3 sequence is 13 residues long. Trimming left V 2 bases short and J 7 bases short, with 11 bases between. The CDR3 nucleotides are TGTGCCAGCAGTGACCCAGGGTTGTGTGGCTACACCTTC. It codes for CASSDPGLCGYTF.

The chain employs TRBV28 and TRBJ2-7; no reliable D call. CDR1 is MDHEN and CDR2 is SYDVKM in the germline V gene. The CDR3 runs 14 residues. The V and J ends lost 5 bases and 5 bases respectively, with 16 bases between them. This chain's CDR3 is CASSPPRVRNEQYF. The CDR3 region has the DNA TGTGCCAGCAGTCCCCCAAGGGTCAGGAACGAGCAGTACTTC.

The chain uses TRBV5-1 and TRBJ1-2, with 11 bases aligning to TRBD1. V was clipped by 2 bases and J by 3 bases; unmatched bases: 9. In germline, CDR1 is SGHRS, CDR2 YFSETQ. The CDR3 is made up of 17 amino acids. The CDR3: CASSFDRSGQGDYGYTF. Written as DNA, the CDR3 is TGCGCCAGCAGCTTCGACCGGTCGGGACAGGGGGACTATGGCTACACCTTC.

The chain is built from TRBV9 and TRBJ1-5; no clear D gene. Germline V gene lookup returns CDR1 SGDLS and CDR2 YYNGEE. Trimming cost V 4 bases and J 0 bases, with 8 bases left between them. The CDR3 is 14 residues long. The CDR3 region is CASSSSISNQPQHF. In DNA form, the CDR3 reads TGTGCCAGCAGCTCTAGTATTAGCAATCAGCCCCAGCATTTT.